This T cell receptor (beta chain) was recovered during a study of human T cells and chemical hapten exposure. Stated time point: patch test 2, 6 weeks after DPC sensitization. Treatment meaning: therapeutic diphenylcyclopropenone sensitization with weekly scalp DPC. TCRdb fed the RACE reads into MiXCR, producing one record per CDR3 protein. The sample yields about 110,000 distinct CDR3 sequences, 9.2% seen once. This clonotype has just a few counts. The CDR3 covers 15 residues. CDR1 KGHSH and CDR2 LQKENI come from the germline V gene. With 2 bases clipped from V and 2 bases from J, the junction kept 3 bases outside the gene matches.

The clonotype originates from a woman in her forties with alopecia areata. Some clones in this sample may be carry-over from other donors' samples. The chain joins TRBV18 to TRBJ2-5, with TRBD1 matching 9 bases. The sequences come from whole blood, collected in connection with sensitization to the hapten diphenylcyclopropenone (DPC). The CDR3 DNA is TGTGCCAGCTCACCAAGGACAGGGGAGCAAGAGACCCAGTACTTC. Its translation: CASSPRTGEQETQYF.